The 12 T cell receptor beta chains given below trace back to one sample, sequenced in a study of identical twins (dated by TCRdb to about 2016). Libraries were made using 5' RACE. Reads for this sample came from an Illumina HiSeq 2000. TCRdb itself trimmed the public reads at Q25 with fastp, ran MiXCR and retained productive beta chains. Rows matching on CDR3 protein sequence are summarized as one entry with the most common DNA and genes. In this sample the table shows 700,000 or so distinct CDR3 sequences, 21% of which occur a single time. The ten largest clones add up to roughly 4% of the sample. These same records also appear under a second study, on T cells expressing NK-cell markers.

What was sequenced was PBMCs. These receptors were collected from a woman under 30 in good health.

This rearrangement joins TRBV12-3 or TRBV12-4 to TRBJ1-5, with TRBD1 matching 9 bases. Trimming at V came to 6 bases and at J to 6 bases, leaving 6 bases not matched to a gene. The CDR3 runs 14 residues. CDR3 sequence: CASRPGQGGQPQHF. In DNA form, the CDR3 reads TGTGCCAGCAGACCGGGACAGGGCGGTCAGCCCCAGCATTTT.

Only a few counts were recorded for this clonotype. V and J are TRBV6-5 and TRBJ1-4, with D possibly matching TRBD1 (5 bases). CDR3 length equals 13 residues. Looked up from germline, CDR1 is MNHEY and CDR2 is SVGAGI. Trimming stripped 0 bases from V and 14 bases from J, with 13 bases between. This CDR3 is CASSYSGREILFF. In DNA form, the CDR3 reads TGTGCCAGCAGTTACTCGGGCAGGGAAATTCTGTTTTTT.

J is TRBJ2-1 and V is TRBV6-1, with 8 bases fitting TRBD1. Looked up from germline, CDR1 is MNHNS and CDR2 is SASEGT. This CDR3 contains 18 residues. Germline trimming cut 0 bases from V and 8 bases from J; bases unmatched to any gene: 15. CDR3 nucleotides: TGTGCCAGCAGTGAAGCCTGGTCCCGGACAGGGAAAGAGGATGAGCAGTTCTTC. This encodes CASSEAWSRTGKEDEQFF.

This clonotype was counted many times. The V and J genes are TRBV4-3 and TRBJ1-3, with 10 bases aligning to TRBD1. CDR3 length: 14 amino acids. Germline lookup yields CDR1 LGHNA and CDR2 YSLEER. Losses at the gene ends were 6 bases for V and 4 bases for J; bases not matched to a gene: 3. The CDR3 DNA follows: TGCGCCAGCAGACCGGGACAGGGGGGAAACACCATATATTTT. Translation: CASRPGQGGNTIYF.

This clonotype was observed a handful of times. The V gene is TRBV12-3 or TRBV12-4, the J gene TRBJ2-1; D possibly matches TRBD1 or TRBD2 (5 bases each). V was clipped by 7 bases and J by 1 base, with 14 bases between them. The CDR3 runs 15 residues. CDR3 in amino acids: CASTHGTLSYNEQFF. For the CDR3, the DNA is TGTGCCAGCACGCACGGGACCCTATCCTACAATGAGCAGTTCTTC.

This clonotype showed up just a few times. The chain employs TRBV20-1 and TRBJ2-3; 9 bases match TRBD2. The CDR3 has 15 amino acids. Trimming cost V 1 base and J 2 bases; bases outside gene matches: 4. Germline-derived CDR1 and CDR2 are DFQATT and SNEGSKA (reference sequence). The CDR3 sequence is CSARVRGGLTDTQYF. DNA for the CDR3: TGCAGTGCTAGAGTGCGGGGGGGCCTCACAGATACGCAGTATTTT.

This clonotype has just a few counts. V gene TRBV12-3 or TRBV12-4 combines with J gene TRBJ2-7; a possible D gene is TRBD1 (6 bases). The CDR3 runs 11 residues. The ends were cut back, 6 bases at V and 6 bases at J, with 9 bases in the middle. The CDR3 nucleotides read TGTGCCAGCAGAACAGGGAGCGAGCAGTACTTC. It encodes CASRTGSEQYF.

This sequence joins TRBV5-1 and TRBJ2-7; TRBD1 matches at 9 bases. Germline V gives CDR1 SGHRS, CDR2 YFSETQ. This CDR3 has 14 residues. V was pared by 6 bases and J by 1 base, with 5 bases of the junction left unmatched. CDR3 in DNA: TGCGCCAGCACCCTAGGACAGGGGTCCTACGAGCAGTACTTC. It translates to CASTLGQGSYEQYF.

The chain employs TRBV11-3 and TRBJ2-2; no firm D call. CDR1 is SGHNT, CDR2 YENEEA, per germline. Trimming removed 0 bases from V and 9 bases from J, with 5 bases in between. The CDR3 runs to 12 residues. The CDR3 loop is CASSLDGWELFF. The CDR3 nucleotides are TGTGCCAGCAGCTTAGATGGGTGGGAGCTGTTTTTT.

The genes are TRBV10-3 and TRBJ2-5; D ambiguous. Per the germline V gene, CDR1 is ENHRY and CDR2 is SYGVKD. The CDR3 length is 14 residues. The ends were cut back, 6 bases at V and 2 bases at J, with 13 bases in the middle. The CDR3 DNA follows: TGTGCCATCAGCCCAAAACAACCACAAGAGACCCAGTACTTC. It codes for CAISPKQPQETQYF.

The chain couples TRBV7-9 to TRBJ2-1, with TRBD2 matching over 14 bases. From germline, CDR1 is SEHNR and CDR2 FQNEAQ (reference sequence). V gave up 10 bases and J gave up 8 bases; unmatched junction bases: 7. This CDR3 region has 14 residues. CDR3 in amino acids: CAKGLAGDRDEQFF. CDR3 sequence (DNA): TGTGCCAAGGGACTAGCGGGAGATAGGGATGAGCAGTTCTTC.

This clonotype has only a few counts. The chain is built from TRBV7-6 and TRBJ1-3; no reliable D call. Germline CDR1 is SGHVS and CDR2 is FNYEAQ. This CDR3 spans 12 amino acids. Trimming pared 5 bases from V and 4 bases from J, leaving 6 bases between. CDR3 loop: CASSREGNTIYF. The CDR3 DNA reads as TGTGCCAGCAGCCGGGAGGGAAACACCATATATTTT. Full variable domain (missing parts from reference TRBV7-6 and TRBJ1-3): GAGVSQSPRYKVTKRGQDVALRCDPISGHVSLYWYRQALGQGPEFLTYFNYEAQQDKSGLPNDRFSAERPEGSISTLTIQRTEQRDSAMYRCASSREGNTIYFGEGSWLTVV.